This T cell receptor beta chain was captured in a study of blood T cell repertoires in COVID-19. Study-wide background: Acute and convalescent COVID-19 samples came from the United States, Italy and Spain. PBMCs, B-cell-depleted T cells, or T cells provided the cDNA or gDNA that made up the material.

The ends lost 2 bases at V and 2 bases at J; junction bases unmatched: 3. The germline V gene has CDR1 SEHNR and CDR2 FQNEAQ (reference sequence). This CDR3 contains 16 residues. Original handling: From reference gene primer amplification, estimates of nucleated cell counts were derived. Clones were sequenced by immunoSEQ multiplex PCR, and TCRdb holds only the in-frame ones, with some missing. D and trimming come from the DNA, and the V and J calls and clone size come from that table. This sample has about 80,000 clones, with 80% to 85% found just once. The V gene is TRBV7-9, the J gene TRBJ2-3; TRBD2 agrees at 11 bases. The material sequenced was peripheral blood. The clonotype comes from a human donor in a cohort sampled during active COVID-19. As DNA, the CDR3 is TGTGCCAGCAGCTTAACACTAGCGGGGGACACAGATACGCAGTATTTT. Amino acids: CASSLTLAGDTDTQYF.